The text below deals with one T cell receptor beta chain. Its antigen is undetermined. This table comes from immunoSEQ multiplex PCR, and its TCRdb copy is limited to in-frame clones, with some not included. This table has some 150,000 clones, roughly nine tenths appearing once. CDR3 size: 12 residues. Germline V gene sequence: CDR1 MNHNS, CDR2 SASEGT. V lost 6 bases, J lost 6 bases, and 12 bases lay in between. These data belong to a study of cytomegalovirus exposure and HLA in healthy donors. Study background: Both the 100 to 150 validation repertoires and the 666 first-cohort repertoires used the same platform, as reported by a later analysis. Findings and caveats of the study: TCR beta chains numbering 164 were designated cytomegalovirus-associated.

The V gene is TRBV6-1, the J gene TRBJ2-7; D unresolved. The sample comprised PBMCs. The sequence derives from a man younger than 35 in good health and CMV-seropositive. CDR3 bases: TGTGCCAGCAGCCCCGAATGGAGCGAGCAGTACTTC. It translates to CASSPEWSEQYF.